This TCR beta chain is drawn from a study of identical twins. TCRdb re-called the 5' RACE reads through MiXCR, storing one row per CDR3 protein. The sample contains fewer than 900,000 distinct CDR3 sequences, roughly 18% of which appear only once. V dropped 8 bases and J dropped 6; count of bases not matched to a gene: 5. The CDR3 covers 13 residues. These sequences were also reported in another study, on T cells expressing NK-cell markers. That study adds: CD8+ T cells in over 5 donors included dominant NKG2C+ clonotypes at about 1.0-8%.

The V and J genes are TRBV12-3 or TRBV12-4 and TRBJ2-1, with 9 bases that match TRBD2. The receptor was derived from a woman between 18 and 30 years old in good health. Material: PBMCs. CDR3: CASGSGGPNEQFF. The DNA of the CDR3 is TGTGCCAGCGGGAGCGGGGGGCCCAATGAGCAGTTCTTC.